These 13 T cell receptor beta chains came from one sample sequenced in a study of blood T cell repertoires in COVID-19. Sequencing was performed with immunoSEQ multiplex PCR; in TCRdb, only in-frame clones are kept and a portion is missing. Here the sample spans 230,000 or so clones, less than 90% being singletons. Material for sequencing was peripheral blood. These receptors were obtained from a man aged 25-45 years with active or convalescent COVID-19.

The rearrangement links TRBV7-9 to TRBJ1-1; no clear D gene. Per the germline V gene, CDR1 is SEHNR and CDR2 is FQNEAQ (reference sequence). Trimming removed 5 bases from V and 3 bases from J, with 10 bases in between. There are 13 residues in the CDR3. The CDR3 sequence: CASSIREHTEAFF. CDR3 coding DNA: TGTGCCAGCAGCATCCGGGAACACACTGAAGCTTTCTTT.

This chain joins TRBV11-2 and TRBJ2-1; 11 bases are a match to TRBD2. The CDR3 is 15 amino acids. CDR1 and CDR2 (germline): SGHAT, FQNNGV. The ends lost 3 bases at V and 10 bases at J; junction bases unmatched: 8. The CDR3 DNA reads TGTGCCAGCAGCTTGGTCGCTAGCGGGGGGTTGGAGCAGTTCTTC. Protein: CASSLVASGGLEQFF.

The DNA of the CDR3 is TGTGCCAGCAGTTTATTCGCCGGGCAGCCCCAGCATTTT. Translation: CASSLFAGQPQHF. The chain is built from TRBV12-3 or TRBV12-4 and TRBJ1-5; D not resolved. The V end was cut by 2 bases, the J end by 7 bases, with 9 bases between. This CDR3 contains 13 residues.

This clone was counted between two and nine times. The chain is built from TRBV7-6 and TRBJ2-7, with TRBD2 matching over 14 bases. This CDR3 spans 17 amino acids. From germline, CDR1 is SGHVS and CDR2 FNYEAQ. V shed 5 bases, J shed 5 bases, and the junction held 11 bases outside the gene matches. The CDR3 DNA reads TGTGCCAGCAGCCCGAGGCCGGGACTAGCGGGAGACCACGAGCAGTACTTC. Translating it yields CASSPRPGLAGDHEQYF.

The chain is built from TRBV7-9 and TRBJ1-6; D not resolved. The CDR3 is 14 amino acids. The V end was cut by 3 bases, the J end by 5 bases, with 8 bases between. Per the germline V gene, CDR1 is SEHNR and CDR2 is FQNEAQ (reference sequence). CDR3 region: CASSFLQDNSPLHF. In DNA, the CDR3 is TGTGCCAGCAGCTTTTTGCAGGATAATTCACCCCTCCACTTT.

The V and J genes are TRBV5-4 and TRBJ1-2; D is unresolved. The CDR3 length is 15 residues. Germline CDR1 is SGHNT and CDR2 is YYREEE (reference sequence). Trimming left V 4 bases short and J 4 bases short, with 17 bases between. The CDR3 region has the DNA TGTGCCAGCAGCCCGACGGTCTACTCGGGCTATGGCTACACCTTC. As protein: CASSPTVYSGYGYTF.

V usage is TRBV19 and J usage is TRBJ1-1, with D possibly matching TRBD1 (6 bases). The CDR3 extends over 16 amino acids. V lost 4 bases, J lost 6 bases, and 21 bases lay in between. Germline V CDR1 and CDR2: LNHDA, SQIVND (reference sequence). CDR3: CASSNRAGKYVSEAFF. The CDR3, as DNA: TGTGCCAGTAGTAACAGGGCTGGGAAGTATGTATCTGAAGCTTTCTTT.

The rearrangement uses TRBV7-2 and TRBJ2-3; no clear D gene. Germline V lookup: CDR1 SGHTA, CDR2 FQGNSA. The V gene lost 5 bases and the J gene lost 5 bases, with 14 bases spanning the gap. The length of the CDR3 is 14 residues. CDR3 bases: TGTGCCAGCAGCCCACCAGAGGAGTTAGATACGCAGTATTTT. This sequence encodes CASSPPEELDTQYF.

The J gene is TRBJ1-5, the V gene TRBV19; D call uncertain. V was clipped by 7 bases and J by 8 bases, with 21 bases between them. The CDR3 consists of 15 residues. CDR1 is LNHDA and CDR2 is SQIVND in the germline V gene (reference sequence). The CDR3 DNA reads TGTGCCAGTACCCGACGTGAGGCCTGGGGAGAGCCCCAGCATTTT. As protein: CASTRREAWGEPQHF. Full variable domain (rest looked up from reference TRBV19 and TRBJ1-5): DGGITQSPKYLFRKEGQNVTLSCEQNLNHDAMYWYRQDPGQGLRLIYYSQIVNDFQKGDIAEGYSVSREKKESFPLTVTSAQKNPTAFYLCASTRREAWGEPQHFGDGTRLSIL.

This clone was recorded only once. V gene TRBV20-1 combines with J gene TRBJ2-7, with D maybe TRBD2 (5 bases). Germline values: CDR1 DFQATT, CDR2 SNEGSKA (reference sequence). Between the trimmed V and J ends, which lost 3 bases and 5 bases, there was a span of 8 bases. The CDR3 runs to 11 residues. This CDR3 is CSASGINEQYF. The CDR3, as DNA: TGCAGTGCTAGCGGGATTAACGAGCAGTACTTC.

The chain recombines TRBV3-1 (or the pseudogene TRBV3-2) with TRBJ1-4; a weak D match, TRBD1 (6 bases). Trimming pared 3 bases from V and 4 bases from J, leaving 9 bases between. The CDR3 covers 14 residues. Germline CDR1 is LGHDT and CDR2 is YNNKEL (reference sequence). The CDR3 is CASSQGAGNEKLFF. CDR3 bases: TGTGCCAGCAGCCAGGGGGCAGGTAATGAAAAACTGTTTTTT.

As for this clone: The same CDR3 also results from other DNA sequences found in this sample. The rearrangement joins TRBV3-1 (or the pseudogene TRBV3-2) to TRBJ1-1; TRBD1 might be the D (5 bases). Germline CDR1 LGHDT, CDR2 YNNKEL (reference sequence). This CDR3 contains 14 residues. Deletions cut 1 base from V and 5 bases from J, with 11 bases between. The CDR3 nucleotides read TGTGCCAGCAGCCAAGGAGGGAGGGGTACTGAAGCTTTCTTT. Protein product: CASSQGGRGTEAFF.

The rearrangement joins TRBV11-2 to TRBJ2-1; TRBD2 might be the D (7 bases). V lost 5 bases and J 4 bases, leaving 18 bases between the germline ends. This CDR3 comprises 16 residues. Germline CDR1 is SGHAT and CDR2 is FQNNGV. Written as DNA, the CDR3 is TGTGCCAGCAGCCCTCGGGGGGCGGGTATATACAATGAGCAGTTCTTC. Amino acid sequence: CASSPRGAGIYNEQFF. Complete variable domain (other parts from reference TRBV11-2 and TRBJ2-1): EAGVAQSPRYKIIEKRQSVAFWCNPISGHATLYWYQQILGQGPKLLIQFQNNGVVDDSQLPKDRFSAERLKGVDSTLKIQPAKLEDSAVYLCASSPRGAGIYNEQFFGPGTRLTVL.